One and the same sample provided the 22 T cell receptor beta chains below, sequenced in a study of shared clonotypes between healthy human individuals. The method was immunoSEQ multiplex PCR; TCRdb's version includes in-frame clones alone and lacks a portion of them. The table shows some 480,000 clones, with 79% occurring only once. The sample taken for sequencing was PBMCs. The source of these receptors is a woman aged 40 to 49 in good health. Some clones in this sample may be carry-over from other donors' samples.

V gene TRBV4-1 combines with J gene TRBJ2-2; D is unresolved. Trimming cost V 0 bases and J 6 bases, with 8 bases left between them. This CDR3 spans 14 amino acids. CDR1 is MGHRA and CDR2 is YSYEKL in the germline V gene. The CDR3 is CASSQDQVAGELFF. The CDR3 DNA is TGCGCCAGCAGCCAAGATCAGGTTGCCGGGGAGCTGTTTTTT.

Concerning this clone: This sequence may be a read error, since a much larger clone differs from it by one base. Additional DNA sequences in this sample encode the identical CDR3. The chain has TRBV19 and TRBJ1-2, with D perhaps TRBD1 (5 bases). Trimming left V 3 bases short and J 2 bases short, with 10 bases between. Germline values: CDR1 LNHDA, CDR2 SQIVND (reference sequence). The CDR3 is 14 residues long. The CDR3 protein is CASSIPGLNYGYTF. CDR3 bases: TGTGCCAGTAGTATCCCGGGACTGAACTATGGCTACACCTTC.

The rearrangement joins TRBV7-6 to TRBJ1-1, with D possibly TRBD1 on 5 matching bases. This CDR3 has 12 amino acids. With 6 bases removed from V and 10 bases from J, the gap between germline ends came to 15 bases. Germline CDR1 and CDR2: SGHVS and FNYEAQ. The CDR3 protein is CASSTMGGGAFF. CDR3 nucleotide sequence: TGTGCCAGCAGTACCATGGGCGGGGGAGCTTTCTTT.

The chain has TRBV5-4 and TRBJ2-3; D call uncertain. Germline V gene lookup returns CDR1 SGHNT and CDR2 YYREEE (reference sequence). V shed 3 bases and J shed 6 bases, with 23 bases lying between them. The CDR3 spans 17 residues. For the CDR3, the DNA is TGTGCCAGCAGCTCCATTCTCCCCGGCTACACCGAGGATACGCAGTATTTT. Its protein is CASSSILPGYTEDTQYF.

The V call is TRBV7-9, the J call TRBJ2-5; tentatively, D is TRBD2 (6 bases). The length of the CDR3 is 15 residues. V lost 4 bases, J lost 4 bases, and 16 bases lay in between. CDR1 SEHNR and CDR2 FQNEAQ come from the germline V gene (reference sequence). The CDR3 protein is CASSWAPHGGETQYF. In DNA, the CDR3 is TGTGCCAGCAGCTGGGCGCCTCACGGGGGAGAGACCCAGTACTTC. Variable domain in full (rest from reference TRBV7-9 and TRBJ2-5): DTGVSQNPRHKITKRGQNVTFRCDPISEHNRLYWYRQTLGQGPEFLTYFQNEAQLEKSRLLSDRFSAERPKGSFSTLEIQRTEQGDSAMYLCASSWAPHGGETQYFGPGTRLLVL.

The V call is TRBV7-8, the J call TRBJ2-1, with D possibly being TRBD2 (6 bases). The CDR3 has 17 amino acids. Germline V gives CDR1 SGHVS, CDR2 FQNEAQ. Trimming shortened V by 5 bases and J by 0 bases, and 17 bases separated the two germline ends. The CDR3 coding sequence is TGTGCCAGCAGCCCCGCGGCGGGGCGGAGCTCCTACAATGAGCAGTTCTTC. Amino acid sequence: CASSPAAGRSSYNEQFF. The full variable domain, its missing parts supplied by reference TRBV7-8 and TRBJ2-1, is GAGVSQSPRYKVAKRGQDVALRCDPISGHVSLFWYQQALGQGPEFLTYFQNEAQLDKSGLPSDRFFAERPEGSVSTLKIQRTQQEDSAVYLCASSPAAGRSSYNEQFFGPGTRLTVL.

This clone is a singleton in its sample. This chain uses TRBV7-9 with TRBJ1-2; no clear D. Germline V lookup: CDR1 SEHNR, CDR2 FQNEAQ (reference sequence). V shed 2 bases and J shed 0 bases, with 13 bases lying between them. The CDR3 consists of 16 residues. This CDR3 reads CASSLPSRRSNYGYTF. CDR3 sequence (DNA): TGTGCCAGCAGCTTACCCAGCAGACGATCTAACTATGGCTACACCTTC.

The CDR3 sequence: CASSPGTSGRNEQFF. CDR3 DNA sequence: TGTGCCAGCAGCCCCGGGACTAGCGGGAGGAATGAGCAGTTCTTC. The chain recombines TRBV11-2 with TRBJ2-1; 15 bases match TRBD2. J gave up 7 bases and V 5 bases, and 3 bases lay outside the gene matches. CDR1 SGHAT and CDR2 FQNNGV come from the germline V gene. The length of the CDR3 is 15 residues.

The rearrangement uses TRBV27 and TRBJ2-7; tentative D call: TRBD1 (5 bases). V was clipped by 6 bases and J by 5 bases, with 17 bases between them. Germline loops: CDR1 MNHEY, CDR2 SMNVEV (reference sequence). CDR3 length: 14 residues. This CDR3 reads CASSQLRGGNEQYF. In DNA, the CDR3 is TGTGCCAGCAGCCAGCTTAGGGGTGGTAACGAGCAGTACTTC.

This chain joins TRBV7-9 and TRBJ1-2; maybe TRBD1 (5 bases). Germline loops: CDR1 SEHNR, CDR2 FQNEAQ (reference sequence). The CDR3 has 12 residues. V lost 7 bases and J lost 4, with 10 bases in between. CDR3 nucleotide sequence: TGTGCCAGCACTGGGCAGGGCTATGGCTACACCTTC. It yields the protein CASTGQGYGYTF. The variable domain in full, with the rest retrieved from reference TRBV7-9 and TRBJ1-2, is DTGVSQNPRHKITKRGQNVTFRCDPISEHNRLYWYRQTLGQGPEFLTYFQNEAQLEKSRLLSDRFSAERPKGSFSTLEIQRTEQGDSAMYLCASTGQGYGYTFGSGTRLTVV.

This clone appeared a few times. The chain employs TRBV2 and TRBJ1-5; 9 positions match TRBD1. Germline V gives CDR1 SNHLY, CDR2 FYNNEI. This CDR3 has 14 amino acids. J was trimmed by 6 bases and V by 5 bases; bases with no gene match: 5. CDR3 nucleotide sequence: TGTGCCAGCAGTCCCGGGACAGGGACTCAGCCCCAGCATTTT. It codes for CASSPGTGTQPQHF.

The chain recombines TRBV30 with TRBJ1-5; D ambiguous. Trimming removed 0 bases from V and 0 bases from J, with 12 bases in between. CDR1 and CDR2 (germline): GTSNPN, SVGIG (reference sequence). The CDR3 loop spans 16 amino acids. CDR3 sequence (DNA): TGTGCCTGGAGTGTTCAGGAGACCTATAGCAATCAGCCCCAGCATTTT. This translates into CAWSVQETYSNQPQHF.

J is TRBJ2-5 and V is TRBV28; D might be TRBD1 (5 bases). The V gene lost 0 bases and the J gene lost 3 bases, with 11 bases spanning the gap. Germline V CDR1 and CDR2: MDHEN, SYDVKM. The CDR3 contains 15 residues. Written as DNA, the CDR3 is TGTGCCAGCAGTTTATGGGCTTCCAGGGAAGAGACCCAGTACTTC. It specifies CASSLWASREETQYF.

This clone has just a few counts. V gene TRBV28 combines with J gene TRBJ2-3, with 8 bases fitting TRBD2. The CDR3 is made up of 16 amino acids. With 6 bases clipped from V and 2 bases from J, the junction kept 10 bases outside the gene matches. Germline CDR1 MDHEN, CDR2 SYDVKM. For the CDR3, the DNA is TGTGCCAGCAGGCTAAACCCTAGCGGGCTCACAGATACGCAGTATTTT. Translation: CASRLNPSGLTDTQYF.

CDR3 bases: TGTGCCAGCAAAAACCAGAGGAACACTGAAGCTTTCTTT. Translated: CASKNQRNTEAFF. The chain is built from TRBV7-3 and TRBJ1-1; D gene unclear. Trimming took 7 bases from V and 1 from J, leaving 10 bases between them. Germline V gene sequence: CDR1 SGHTA, CDR2 FQGTGA. This CDR3 has 13 amino acids.

This chain's CDR3 is CASKPGQGRQPQHF. The CDR3 nucleotides are TGTGCCAGCAAGCCGGGACAGGGGAGACAGCCCCAGCATTTT. The chain carries TRBV6-1 and TRBJ1-5; 10 bases align to TRBD1. Germline V gene sequence: CDR1 MNHNS, CDR2 SASEGT. Trimming at V came to 7 bases and at J to 7 bases, leaving 7 bases not matched to a gene. The CDR3 is made up of 14 amino acids.

To note about this clone: A much larger clone lies one base from this, so it may be a read error. The J gene is TRBJ1-1, the V gene TRBV4-1; 8 bases line up with TRBD1. This CDR3 is built from 14 residues. Germline V gene lookup returns CDR1 MGHRA and CDR2 YSYEKL. CDR3 amino acids: CAGSQVDRGTEAFF. DNA of the CDR3: TGCGCCGGCAGCCAAGTTGACAGGGGCACTGAAGCTTTCTTT.

This clone was seen a single time. The chain uses TRBV28 and TRBJ2-2; perhaps TRBD2 as D (5 bases). The CDR3 sequence is 16 residues long. Trimming took 3 bases from V and 3 from J, leaving 14 bases between them. Germline CDR1 MDHEN, CDR2 SYDVKM. CDR3 DNA: TGTGCCAGCAGTTTGTCCGGGATCTGGGACACCGGGGAGCTGTTTTTT. Protein: CASSLSGIWDTGELFF.

This chain links TRBV10-1 with TRBJ1-1; 7 nucleotides align to TRBD1. V lost 6 bases to trimming and J lost 7 bases; unmatched junction nucleotides: 14. CDR3 length equals 15 residues. Per germline, CDR1 WNHNN and CDR2 SYGVQD (reference sequence). Here the CDR3 DNA reads TGCGCCAGCAGACCAAATGACAGGGAATCGGGTGAAGCTTTCTTT. Protein sequence: CASRPNDRESGEAFF.

The J gene is TRBJ2-7, the V gene TRBV2; the D is unclear. This CDR3 is 12 amino acids long. Germline CDR1 reads SNHLY; CDR2 reads FYNNEI. V was shortened by 4 bases and J by 3 bases, with 7 bases between the two germline ends. CDR3 sequence: CASSGDGYEQYF. The CDR3 DNA follows: TGTGCCAGCAGTGGGGATGGCTACGAGCAGTACTTC.

This clone was seen a handful of times. V gene TRBV7-2 combines with J gene TRBJ1-5, with D unresolved. CDR1 SGHTA and CDR2 FQGNSA come from the germline V gene. V dropped 1 base and J dropped 6 bases, with 13 bases sitting between them. CDR3 length: 15 amino acids. CDR3 residues: CASSLGGRRRQPQHF. In DNA form, the CDR3 reads TGTGCCAGCAGCTTAGGCGGCCGGAGGCGTCAGCCCCAGCATTTT.

A single count supports this clone. This specimen includes other DNA sequences encoding the same CDR3. The V call is TRBV18, the J call TRBJ1-4; unclear D gene. Germline V gene data show CDR1 as KGHSH and CDR2 as LQKENI. Trimming cost V 3 bases and J 0 bases, with 5 bases left between them. The CDR3 is 14 amino acids. The CDR3 is CASSPGATNEKLFF. The DNA for the CDR3 is TGTGCCAGCTCACCGGGAGCAACTAATGAAAAACTGTTTTTT.